The entry that follows covers one TCR beta chain sequence. Its antigen is currently unknown. This CDR3 comprises 13 residues. Per germline, CDR1 SGHRS and CDR2 YFSETQ. This sample stems from a study of monozygotic twins with inflammatory bowel disease. With the 5' RACE reads reprocessed, TCRdb shows one record per CDR3 protein and no DNA. The sample totals some 330,000 distinct CDR3 sequences. General study results and limits: Repertoire similarity did not differ between concordant and discordant twins, perhaps due to limited power.

Sequenced material: blood. The source is a human donor with ulcerative colitis or Crohn's disease, or a healthy co-twin of an affected twin (not recorded which). J is TRBJ2-1 and V is TRBV5-1. CDR3 residues: CASSARSYNEQFF.